This entry lists 18 T cell receptor beta chains sequenced from one sample in a study of cytomegalovirus exposure and HLA in healthy donors. Researchers ran the PCR with 60 Vbeta and 13 Jbeta primers. This table comes from immunoSEQ multiplex PCR, and its TCRdb copy is limited to in-frame clones, with some not included. The sample gives 150,000 to 200,000 clones, 81% of which show up once; about 1.8% is in the top ten. The sample was PBMCs. These receptors came from a man aged 18-30 years in good health and CMV-seronegative.

This clone was counted between two and nine times. This chain links TRBV9 with TRBJ1-4; TRBD1 aligns across 7 bases. Germline loops: CDR1 SGDLS, CDR2 YYNGEE. This CDR3 has 15 residues. J was trimmed by 10 bases and V by 3 bases; bases with no gene match: 12. The CDR3 loop reads CASSEGTDPRVKLFF. The CDR3 coding sequence is TGTGCCAGCAGCGAAGGGACAGACCCTAGGGTAAAACTGTTTTTT.

The rearrangement joins TRBV28 to TRBJ2-7, with TRBD2 matching 8 bases. Germline CDR1 MDHEN, CDR2 SYDVKM. With 5 bases clipped from V and 3 bases from J, the junction kept 9 bases outside the gene matches. CDR3 length: 15 residues. The CDR3 nucleotides read TGTGCCAGCAGTGTCCCTCGGGGGGGCGGCTACGAGCAGTACTTC. It is translated as CASSVPRGGGYEQYF. The full variable domain, completed using reference TRBV28 and TRBJ2-7, is DVKVTQSSRYLVKRTGEKVFLECVQDMDHENMFWYRQDPGLGLRLIYFSYDVKMKEKGDIPEGYSVSREKKERFSLILESASTNQTSMYLCASSVPRGGGYEQYFGPGTRLTVT.

V and J are TRBV29-1 and TRBJ2-5, with D hard to call. Between the trimmed V and J ends, which lost 4 bases and 3 bases, there was a span of 6 bases. Per the germline V gene, CDR1 is SQVTM and CDR2 is ANQGSEA. The CDR3 totals 11 residues. CDR3: CSVVTEETQYF. The CDR3 coding sequence is TGCAGCGTTGTAACAGAAGAGACCCAGTACTTC.

This clone was picked up a small number of times. The rearrangement joins TRBV30 to TRBJ1-2; D remains unclear. Germline CDR1 reads GTSNPN; CDR2 reads SVGIG (reference sequence). The CDR3 extends over 11 amino acids. V lost 3 bases and J 8 bases, leaving 10 bases between the germline ends. The CDR3 coding sequence is TGTGCCTGGAGCACGGGTACCGGCTACACCTTC. This encodes CAWSTGTGYTF. The full variable domain, rest sourced from reference TRBV30 and TRBJ1-2, is SQTIHQWPATLVQPVGSPLSLECTVEGTSNPNLYWYRQAAGRGLQLLFYSVGIGQISSEVPQNLSASRPQDRQFILSSKKLLLSDSGFYLCAWSTGTGYTFGSGTRLTVV.

This rearrangement joins TRBV4-2 to TRBJ1-2; no definite D call. Germline V gene data show CDR1 as LGHNA and CDR2 as YNFKEQ. The germline V and J ends were trimmed by 1 base and 7 bases, with 13 bases remaining between them. The CDR3 runs to 14 residues. CDR3 sequence: CASSQGPLRSGYTF. The DNA for the CDR3 is TGTGCCAGCAGCCAAGGTCCGCTAAGGAGTGGCTACACCTTC.

This clone was picked up a small number of times. This chain joins TRBV5-5 and TRBJ1-1, with D maybe TRBD1 (5 bases). This CDR3 is 13 amino acids long. Trimming removed 5 bases from V and 1 base from J, with 9 bases in between. CDR1 SGHKS and CDR2 YYEKEE come from the germline V gene (reference sequence). CDR3 protein: CASRPTENTEAFF. CDR3 sequence (DNA): TGTGCCAGCAGACCGACAGAGAACACTGAAGCTTTCTTT.

This chain connects TRBV6-1 to TRBJ2-3; 8 bases align to TRBD2. Germline CDR1 MNHNS, CDR2 SASEGT. This CDR3 has 15 amino acids. After removal of 5 bases from V and 1 base from J, the junction contained 5 bases not matched to a gene. The CDR3 sequence is CASSSGGVGTDTQYF. The CDR3 region has the DNA TGTGCCAGCAGTTCCGGGGGGGTCGGCACAGATACGCAGTATTTT.

V usage is TRBV28 and J usage is TRBJ2-3, with D perhaps matching TRBD2 (6 bases). V was trimmed by 2 bases and J by 8 bases, leaving 14 bases between them. Germline loops: CDR1 MDHEN, CDR2 SYDVKM. CDR3 length: 14 amino acids. CDR3 DNA sequence: TGTGCCAGCAGTTTACCGGGAGTGGGGGGTACGCAGTATTTT. This encodes CASSLPGVGGTQYF.

The genes are TRBV6-6 and TRBJ2-2; 10 nucleotides match TRBD1. The CDR3 extends over 15 amino acids. J was trimmed by 9 bases and V by 2 bases; bases with no gene match: 6. The V gene's germline CDR1 is MNHNY and CDR2 SVGAGI (reference sequence). The CDR3 bases are TGTGCCAGCAGTTACCAAGGACAGGGGGGTCGGGAGCTGTTTTTT. It specifies CASSYQGQGGRELFF.

This rearrangement joins TRBV5-1 to TRBJ1-1; TRBD1 agrees at 8 bases. V trimming: 0 bases; J trimming: 0 bases; junction bases outside the gene matches: 10. The CDR3 runs 18 residues. Germline V gene lookup returns CDR1 SGHRS and CDR2 YFSETQ. CDR3 in amino acids: CASSLESPGQGLNTEAFF. DNA of the CDR3: TGCGCCAGCAGCTTGGAATCCCCTGGACAGGGACTGAACACTGAAGCTTTCTTT.

The rearrangement joins TRBV5-6 to TRBJ2-3; 10 nucleotides agree with TRBD2. CDR1 SGHDT and CDR2 YYEEEE come from the germline V gene. V dropped 4 bases and J dropped 4; count of bases not matched to a gene: 6. This CDR3 is 15 amino acids long. The CDR3 loop is CASSKGLASADTQYF. CDR3 DNA: TGTGCCAGCAGCAAGGGACTAGCGTCTGCAGATACGCAGTATTTT.

This clone was counted a single time. The CDR3 spells CASSQGRSTDTQYF. In nucleotides, the CDR3 is TGCGCCAGCAGCCAGGGGAGGAGCACAGATACGCAGTATTTT. V and J are TRBV4-3 and TRBJ2-3, with D perhaps matching TRBD2 (6 bases). CDR3 size: 14 residues. V was clipped by 3 bases and J by 0 bases, with 7 bases between them. In germline, CDR1 is LGHNA, CDR2 YSLEER.

This sequence joins TRBV10-3 and TRBJ2-3; 8 nucleotides line up with TRBD1. V shed 0 bases and J 3 bases; nucleotides not matched to a gene: 8. Per the germline V gene, CDR1 is ENHRY and CDR2 is SYGVKD. The CDR3 covers 17 residues. The CDR3: CAISESTGGRGTDTQYF. In DNA, the CDR3 is TGTGCCATCAGTGAGTCTACAGGGGGAAGGGGGACAGATACGCAGTATTTT.

The chain employs TRBV7-2 and TRBJ2-3, with 9 bases matching TRBD2. Trimming took 5 bases from V and 1 from J; bases not matched to a gene: 7. Germline CDR1 is SGHTA and CDR2 is FQGNSA. This CDR3 has 16 residues. The CDR3 DNA follows: TGTGCCAGCAGCCCGGAGCGGGGGGTTGGCACAGATACGCAGTATTTT. It is translated as CASSPERGVGTDTQYF. The full variable domain, with the rest looked up from reference TRBV7-2 and TRBJ2-3, is GAGVSQSPSNKVTEKGKDVELRCDPISGHTALYWYRQSLGQGLEFLIYFQGNSAPDKSGLPSDRFSAERTGGSVSTLTIQRTQQEDSAVYLCASSPERGVGTDTQYFGPGTRLTVL.

The chain employs TRBV7-9 and TRBJ2-5; D gene uncertain. This CDR3 spans 16 amino acids. Trimming removed 2 bases from V and 5 bases from J, with 18 bases in between. Germline values: CDR1 SEHNR, CDR2 FQNEAQ (reference sequence). CDR3 loop: CASSLTSSRGGETQYF. CDR3 nucleotides: TGTGCCAGCAGCTTAACGAGTAGCCGCGGTGGTGAGACCCAGTACTTC.

The sample holds a few counts of this clone. The chain employs TRBV6-5 and TRBJ2-5, with 7 nucleotides matching TRBD1. CDR1 and CDR2 (germline): MNHEY, SVGAGI. The CDR3 runs 14 residues. V gave up 6 bases and J gave up 5 bases; unmatched junction bases: 9. The CDR3 region is CASRSDRDGETQYF. The CDR3 nucleotides read TGTGCCAGCAGGTCCGACAGGGACGGGGAGACCCAGTACTTC.

V and J are TRBV7-8 and TRBJ2-5; 9 nucleotides agree with TRBD1. The DNA matches TRBJ2-7 better at its end, which makes the J call doubtful. Germline CDR1 is SGHVS and CDR2 is FQNEAQ. This CDR3 is built from 15 residues. CDR3 in amino acids: CASSSQGAGSYEQYF. The CDR3 coding sequence is TGTGCCAGCAGCTCACAGGGGGCTGGCTCCTACGAGCAGTACTTC.

This clone was detected only a few times. V gene TRBV6-1 combines with J gene TRBJ2-1; possibly TRBD1 for D (5 bases). Germline assignment: CDR1 MNHNS and CDR2 SASEGT. CDR3 length equals 14 residues. With 10 bases removed from V and 8 bases from J, the gap between germline ends came to 21 bases. The CDR3 coding sequence is TGTGCCACACCCCGTGCCCAAGGGGTGTATGAGCAGTTCTTC. This gives the protein CATPRAQGVYEQFF.